This paragraph reports one T cell receptor beta chain. The record originates from a study of cytomegalovirus exposure and HLA in healthy donors. 13 Jbeta primers and 60 Vbeta primers were used for the PCR. Data came from immunoSEQ multiplex PCR; TCRdb stores just in-frame clones and leaves some out. The table includes around 120,000 clones, 70% detected once. Germline CDR1 is SGHTA and CDR2 is FQGNSA. This CDR3 has 15 amino acids. After removal of 3 bases from V and 8 bases from J, the junction contained 10 bases not matched to a gene. The chain joins TRBV7-2 to TRBJ2-1, with 7 bases matching TRBD2. Sequencing used PBMCs. This sequence was found in a man aged 40-55 years in good health and CMV-seropositive. In nucleotides, the CDR3 is TGTGCCAGCAGCTTCGGAGGCGGGGGTTTGGATGAGCAGTTCTTC. Amino acids: CASSFGGGGLDEQFF.